This T cell receptor (beta chain) appears in the sequencing data of a study of blood T cell repertoires in COVID-19. Study details: T cells, B-cell-depleted T cells, or PBMCs supplied cDNA or gDNA.

TCRdb's copy holds only in-frame clones and misses some; the assay was immunoSEQ multiplex PCR. The sample comprises 95,000 to 150,000 clones, 85% of which are singletons, and 5% to 7.5% rests with the top ten. The CDR3 is 15 residues long. CDR1 and CDR2 from the germline V gene are ENHRY and SYGVKD. V lost 9 bases to trimming and J lost 0 bases; unmatched junction nucleotides: 4. This receptor was identified in a man older than 75 with active or convalescent COVID-19. V and J are TRBV10-3 and TRBJ2-1, with TRBD2 matching over 11 bases. The sequenced sample was peripheral blood. CDR3 residues: CAIGTSGNSYNEQFF. DNA of the CDR3: TGTGCCATTGGGACTAGCGGTAACTCCTACAATGAGCAGTTCTTC.